This T cell receptor beta chain was documented in a study of beta chain features in type 1 diabetes (dated by TCRdb to between 2017 and 2018). Concerning the study at large: No differences in mean age, gender distribution, total cell number or subset yield were found between patients and healthy donors. In the study, recently diagnosed type 1 diabetes patients and matched healthy donors were compared on the TCRB repertoires of their sorted circulating CD4+ T cell subsets. A total of some 110 million sorted cells were examined across all samples, and a strong correlation was observed between cell number per subset and RNA yield. Whereas all 28 donors provided naive and central memory subsets, regulatory and stem cell-like memory subsets were isolated from just 8 patients and roughly 8 healthy donors. The study at large found these results: The naive, central memory and regulatory TCRB repertoires appeared to resemble one another more closely among patients than among healthy donors. Sequencing cDNA rather than genomic DNA could over-represent highly expressing activated cells, although activation and CD3 levels did not differ between groups. PCR may preferentially amplify shorter templates, but because patient and control samples were amplified and corrected together, any resulting skew would affect both groups equally. Fewer insertions and more nucleotide deletions at VDJ recombination sites were observed in patients with type 1 diabetes, implying thymic rearrangement abnormalities. Only small numbers of individuals were included in the HLA sub-analyses, which left unresolved whether HLA type had any influence on TCRB rearrangement. In all four CD4+ subsets, TCRB CDR3 length was moderately but significantly shorter in type 1 diabetes patients.

This clone was counted only a few times. Its cognate antigen has yet to be identified. No base quality values were provided; no much bigger clone lies one nucleotide off. Each donor gave one peripheral blood draw, averaging approximately 120 mL, which was collected into heparinised tubes. Using a panel that included CD45RO, CCR7, CD25, CD127, CD95 and CD27, naive, central memory, regulatory and stem cell-like memory CD4+ T cells were sorted on a BD FACSAria II. Purity was above 95% for every sorted population. Right away, PBMCs were isolated by Lymphoprep density gradient centrifugation and were stained directly, with no culture step. So that batch effects would be minimized, each experiment stained and sorted samples in pairs, pairing one healthy donor with one patient. The entire isolated RNA was reverse transcribed using the High Capacity cDNA Reverse Transcription Kit, and thus expressed TCRB transcripts were sequenced. Naive, central memory and regulatory T cell samples underwent deep immunoSEQ sequencing, averaging roughly 3.5 million total reads per sample. Sorted cells were lysed in RLT buffer and RNA was extracted with DNase-treated RNeasy Micro or Mini kits, depending on cell number. Each cell subset was processed on its own to prevent cross-contamination, while patient and healthy donor samples were processed together. The immunoSEQ multiplex PCR was used to amplify TCRB sequences from cDNA, generating 87-bp fragments that spanned the CDR3 region. Sequencing of the amplicons was done on the Illumina HiSeq platform. For the original study's pipeline: Synthetic template baselines were used to correct PCR bias computationally, reads within Hamming distance 2 were collapsed together, and singletons that could not be merged were discarded. Reads were aligned to IMGT to assign V, D and J genes, CDR3 length, and insertions or deletions at six rearrangement sites. Within each subset, clonotype counts were normalized to sorted cell number, and only after that were true diversity and Gini coefficients computed with the tcR R package. The overlap coefficient, calculated on TCRB nucleotide sequences, was used to quantify repertoire sharing. As a proxy for the pre-selection repertoire, out-of-frame TCRB sequences from naive cells were analyzed. TCRdb retrieved this table from immuneACCESS and kept in-frame rearrangements only. Not all clones are present; in checked studies, unresolved V genes account for under half, and no reason is known for the remainder. Clonal size and the V and J genes are those of that table, whereas D and trimming came from the DNA. The table for this sample lists 250,000 to 300,000 clones; approximately 25% of them were counted only once. More than 0.009% of the sample comes from the top ten.

The TCR comes from a woman between 25 and 40 years old with type 1 diabetes. Sequenced input: naive CD4+ T cells from blood. This specimen's cell subset or site label, interpreted: true naive CD4+ T cells.

The nucleotide sequence is given as TGTGCCAGCTCAGCCGGGACAGGGGATGGCTACACCTTC. Its translation is CASSAGTGDGYTF. This receptor chain uses TRBV18 and TRBJ1-2; 10 bases in the junction line up with TRBD1. V loses 5 bases at its end and J loses 6 bases; junction bases beyond the gene matches: 3. Taken from the germline V gene, the CDR1 and CDR2 loops are KGHSH and LQKENI. CDR3 length: 13 amino acids, cysteine to phenylalanine. Only the CDR3 part of the read is kept: 39 bases, read in frame from the first base.